This T cell receptor beta chain was identified in a study of OX40 agonist ivuxolimab in advanced cancers. About the study: Patients in the trial were receiving intravenous ivuxolimab every 2 weeks, at doses of 0.01 to 10 mg/kg.

Study-wide points: Some nonresponders likewise displayed low normalized T-cell clonal expansion.

Assay used: immunoSEQ multiplex PCR; TCRdb lists only in-frame clones, some missing. The table has roughly 70,000 clones, over 75% seen once. On this clone itself: Its antigen is currently unknown.

This receptor was taken from an adult with an advanced solid tumor such as melanoma, head and neck, liver or kidney cancer. Sequencing was performed on CD4+ or CD8+ T cells sorted from blood, taken in a trial of the OX40 agonist ivuxolimab.

CDR3 region: CASSFGHEQYF. The CDR3 DNA is TGTGCCAGCAGCTTCGGGCACGAGCAGTACTTC. The chain uses TRBV13 and TRBJ2-7, with no clear D. Between the trimmed V and J ends, which lost 3 bases and 5 bases, there was a span of 5 bases. From germline, CDR1 is PRHDT and CDR2 FYEKMQ (reference sequence). CDR3 length: 11 amino acids.